A single T cell receptor beta chain is shown here with its context. Patients had blood sampled at baseline and again on cycle 4 day 1 and cycle 7 day 1. This entry belongs to a study of OX40 agonist ivuxolimab in advanced cancers. Study details: The diagnoses of dose-escalation patients were hepatocellular carcinoma, melanoma, renal cell or head and neck cancer. Three patients responded partially, comprising one with hepatocellular carcinoma and two with cutaneous melanoma.

Repertoires were generated with immunoSEQ multiplex PCR, while TCRdb's copy carries only in-frame clones and drops some. The table has under 85,000 clones, about 73% seen once; the top ten hold about 5%. This CDR3 has 12 amino acids. This clonotype was obtained from an adult with an advanced solid tumor such as melanoma, head and neck, liver or kidney cancer. The chain joins TRBV7-5 to TRBJ1-1. TRBV7-5 is a listed pseudogene. The sample was CD4+ or CD8+ T cells sorted from blood, taken in a trial of the OX40 agonist ivuxolimab. CDR3 bases: TGTGTCAGAAGCTTAGTGCACACTGAAGCTTTCTTT. It translates to CVRSLVHTEAFF.